Listed here are 15 T cell receptor beta chains from one sample, sequenced in a study of blood T cell repertoires in COVID-19. Profiled with immunoSEQ multiplex PCR; TCRdb holds only in-frame clones, not every one. Among 150,000 to 200,000 clones listed, 85% to 90% were seen once. Sequenced material: peripheral blood. Every receptor here comes from a woman between 18 and 29 years old who had recovered from COVID-19.

The V and J genes are TRBV11-1 and TRBJ2-2; D gene ambiguous. V shed 5 bases and J shed 5 bases, with 9 bases lying between them. In germline, CDR1 is SGHAT, CDR2 FQDESV (reference sequence). The CDR3 runs 13 residues. The CDR3, as DNA: TGTGCCAGCAGCGTTAGGAGAACCGGGGAGCTGTTTTTT. It yields the protein CASSVRRTGELFF.

The chain employs TRBV19 and TRBJ2-7; possible D gene TRBD2, 5 bases. CDR1 and CDR2 from the germline V gene are LNHDA and SQIVND (reference sequence). V was cut by 3 bases and J by 1 base, with 13 bases left in between. This CDR3 has 15 residues. The CDR3 DNA reads as TGTGCCAGTAGTATGTTAGCCCGGGAATCCTACGAGCAGTACTTC. Encoded protein: CASSMLARESYEQYF.

V gene TRBV5-6 combines with J gene TRBJ1-2; TRBD1 is a possible D gene (6 bases). There are 15 residues in the CDR3. Germline lookup yields CDR1 SGHDT and CDR2 YYEEEE. Trimming left V 0 bases short and J 3 bases short, with 12 bases between. CDR3 amino acids: CASSLGYAGDYGYTF. CDR3 sequence (DNA): TGTGCCAGCAGCTTGGGTTACGCAGGGGACTATGGCTACACCTTC.

CDR3: CASSSHLAGADNEQFF. The DNA of the CDR3 is TGTGCCAGCAGCTCCCATCTAGCGGGAGCCGATAATGAGCAGTTCTTC. The chain joins TRBV7-4 to TRBJ2-1; 10 bases fit TRBD2. CDR1 and CDR2 (germline): SGHVT, SQSDAQ. The trim removed 4 bases at V and 7 bases at J, leaving 10 bases unmatched. The CDR3 runs 16 residues.

J is TRBJ1-1 and V is TRBV10-3, with D unresolved. Trimming pared 0 bases from V and 1 base from J, leaving 6 bases between. This CDR3 is built from 14 residues. From germline, CDR1 is ENHRY and CDR2 SYGVKD. CDR3 region: CAISESPGNTEAFF. In DNA form, the CDR3 reads TGTGCCATCAGTGAGTCGCCAGGGAACACTGAAGCTTTCTTT.

The genes are TRBV18 and TRBJ2-5; 8 nucleotides agree with TRBD1. This CDR3 is built from 14 residues. The V gene end was trimmed by 2 bases and the J gene end by 4 bases; junction bases not matched to a gene: 3. Per germline, CDR1 KGHSH and CDR2 LQKENI. CDR3 region: CASSPGDRGETQYF. The CDR3 DNA follows: TGTGCCAGCTCACCAGGTGACAGGGGAGAGACCCAGTACTTC.

The V and J genes are TRBV15 and TRBJ2-1; 10 bases map to TRBD2. From germline, CDR1 is LNHNV and CDR2 YYDKDF (reference sequence). The CDR3 runs 21 residues. Losses at the gene ends were 0 bases for V and 8 bases for J; bases not matched to a gene: 22. CDR3 sequence: CATSRDRLGLAGAQREYEQFF. Here the CDR3 DNA reads TGTGCCACCAGCAGAGATCGGTTAGGGCTAGCGGGGGCCCAGAGGGAGTATGAGCAGTTCTTC.

The chain uses TRBV27 and TRBJ2-3; 11 bases line up with TRBD2. The CDR3 is 16 amino acids. The junction had 6 bases not matched to a gene; V was cut back by 5 bases and J by 2 bases. The germline CDR1 and CDR2 sequences are MNHEY and SMNVEV (reference sequence). CDR3 DNA sequence: TGTGCCAGCAGTCCCGTAGCGGGAGGGCCCACAGATACGCAGTATTTT. Its translation is CASSPVAGGPTDTQYF.

The chain couples TRBV12-3 or TRBV12-4 to TRBJ2-2; 7 bases are shared with TRBD2. The CDR3 runs 13 residues. V shed 4 bases, J shed 6 bases, and the junction held 2 bases outside the gene matches. CDR3 protein: CASSSTSPGELFF. CDR3 DNA: TGTGCCAGCAGTTCGACTAGCCCCGGGGAGCTGTTTTTT.

J is TRBJ2-2 and V is TRBV4-3; D is possibly TRBD2 (6 bases). Germline V gene data show CDR1 as LGHNA and CDR2 as YSLEER. V was shortened by 3 bases and J by 3 bases, with 11 bases between the two germline ends. This CDR3 has 15 residues. Here the CDR3 DNA reads TGCGCCAGCAGCCATGGAGGGGCACACACCGGGGAGCTGTTTTTT. It encodes CASSHGGAHTGELFF.

V usage is TRBV9 and J usage is TRBJ2-7; no firm D call. The V end was cut by 3 bases, the J end by 0 bases, with 10 bases between. Per the germline V gene, CDR1 is SGDLS and CDR2 is YYNGEE. The CDR3 spans 14 residues. The CDR3 region is CASSADIHSYEQYF. The CDR3 region has the DNA TGTGCCAGCAGCGCCGACATACACTCCTACGAGCAGTACTTC.

This chain uses TRBV3-1 (or the pseudogene TRBV3-2) with TRBJ1-5, with D possibly TRBD1 on 6 matching bases. Germline loops: CDR1 LGHDT, CDR2 YNNKEL (reference sequence). Trimming left V 4 bases short and J 3 bases short, with 16 bases between. The CDR3 runs 16 residues. The CDR3 sequence is CASSPAAGAFNQPQHF. The CDR3 coding sequence is TGTGCCAGCAGCCCAGCAGCGGGGGCCTTCAATCAGCCCCAGCATTTT.

The chain links TRBV19 to TRBJ2-5, with 8 positions matching TRBD1. With V trimmed by 4 bases and J by 5 bases, 12 bases remained unmatched. There are 16 residues in the CDR3. Germline CDR1 LNHDA, CDR2 SQIVND (reference sequence). CDR3: CASSTPLQGAGETQYF. In DNA form, the CDR3 reads TGTGCCAGTAGTACCCCCCTTCAGGGGGCGGGGGAGACCCAGTACTTC.

The chain uses TRBV7-2 and TRBJ2-2; TRBD1 matches 9 bases. V lost 5 bases, J lost 1 base, and 8 bases stayed unmatched. The CDR3 has 17 residues. Germline loops: CDR1 SGHTA, CDR2 FQGNSA. This CDR3 is CASSPRRTGENTGELFF. DNA of the CDR3: TGTGCCAGCAGCCCCCGTCGGACAGGGGAGAACACCGGGGAGCTGTTTTTT.

The rearrangement joins TRBV6-4 to TRBJ1-1; 7 positions match TRBD1. Germline assignment: CDR1 MRHNA and CDR2 SNTAGT. CDR3 size: 15 residues. V lost 7 bases, J lost 1 base, and 9 bases stayed unmatched. CDR3 in amino acids: CASKLEGARNTEAFF. Written as DNA, the CDR3 is TGTGCCAGCAAGTTGGAGGGGGCGCGGAACACTGAAGCTTTCTTT.